This paragraph reports one TCR beta chain. Its antigen is currently unknown. The CDR3 contains 15 residues. The V gene's germline CDR1 is MGHRA and CDR2 YSYEKL. V trimming: 1 base; J trimming: 4 bases; junction bases outside the gene matches: 6. The source of the sample is a study of blood T cells in healthy people across ages. General study results and limits: The study lacked donor CMV status, which possibly confounded expanded clonotype changes.

Primers used in a second PCR of about 6 to 11 cycles were a sample-barcoded 5' primer and a J-beta primer mix. Each cDNA molecule was tagged by a template-switch adaptor with 12 random nucleotides. A single record per CDR3 protein comes from TCRdb applying MiXCR to the 5' RACE reads. The table includes 910,000 or so distinct CDR3 sequences, roughly 47% detected once. Caucasian, healthy and from Russia, the donors were aged between roughly 6 and 95. This chain links TRBV4-1 with TRBJ1-2; 7 positions agree with TRBD1. This clonotype was obtained from a woman aged 60-75 years in good health. Sequencing was performed on blood. DNA for the CDR3: TGCGCCAGCAGCCAAGTGGAGACAGGGTTCTATGGCTACACCTTC. It codes for CASSQVETGFYGYTF.